Listed here are 10 T cell receptor beta chains from one sample, sequenced in a study of blood T cells in healthy people across ages. With a J-beta primer mix and a sample-barcoded 5' primer, a second PCR ran about 6 to 11 cycles. TCRdb redid the calling of the 5' RACE reads with MiXCR, one entry per CDR3 protein. The sample consists of roughly 1,500,000 distinct CDR3 sequences, 30% to 40% of them appearing once. The source material was blood. The source is a woman in her thirties in good health.

Worth noting for this clonotype: This likely came from a read error, as a far larger clone is one base away. The J gene is TRBJ2-1, the V gene TRBV19; 11 bases fit TRBD2. The CDR3 length is 15 residues. Germline V lookup: CDR1 LNHDA, CDR2 SQIVND (reference sequence). CDR3 amino acids: CASSPGTSGSNAQFF. CDR3 in DNA: TGTGCCAGTAGCCCCGGTACTAGCGGGAGCAATGCGCAGTTCTTC.

The rearrangement uses TRBV20-1 and TRBJ2-3, with a weak D call TRBD2 (6 bases). CDR1 and CDR2 from the germline V gene are DFQATT and SNEGSKA (reference sequence). This CDR3 spans 15 amino acids. V was trimmed by 1 base and J by 3 bases, leaving 14 bases between them. The CDR3 is CSARVPLLATDTQYF. For the CDR3, the DNA is TGCAGTGCTAGAGTCCCCCTACTAGCTACAGATACGCAGTATTTT.

The chain employs TRBV7-3 and TRBJ2-3; D might be TRBD1 (5 bases). CDR3 size: 19 residues. Per the germline V gene, CDR1 is SGHTA and CDR2 is FQGTGA. Trimming removed 1 base at V and 5 bases at J, with 25 bases between. The CDR3 bases are TGTGCCAGCAGCTTAATCTATCCCCGGGCAGGGTCGGGCAGAGATACGCAGTATTTT. Translating it yields CASSLIYPRAGSGRDTQYF.

This clonotype showed up just a few times. V usage is TRBV5-1 and J usage is TRBJ2-7; no definite D call. In germline, CDR1 is SGHRS, CDR2 YFSETQ. This CDR3 has 13 residues. Trimming stripped 2 bases from V and 7 bases from J, with 13 bases between. CDR3 in amino acids: CASSLGPMGEQYF. In DNA, the CDR3 is TGCGCCAGCAGCTTAGGGCCCATGGGGGAGCAGTACTTC.

The chain is built from TRBV5-1 and TRBJ2-1; either TRBD1 or TRBD2 may fit D (5 bases each). The V end was cut by 1 base, the J end by 5 bases, with 13 bases between. In germline, CDR1 is SGHRS, CDR2 YFSETQ. CDR3 length: 15 residues. CDR3 amino acids: CASSLWELGDNEQFF. The CDR3 nucleotides are TGCGCCAGCAGCTTGTGGGAGTTGGGGGACAATGAGCAGTTCTTC.

This CDR3 is CASSYSQTVSSSYEQYF. CDR3 bases: TGTGCCAGCAGTTACTCGCAGACGGTCTCCAGCTCCTACGAGCAGTACTTC. V gene TRBV6-6 combines with J gene TRBJ2-7; D gene ambiguous. Germline V lookup: CDR1 MNHNY, CDR2 SVGAGI (reference sequence). The CDR3 extends over 17 amino acids. The V end was cut by 0 bases, the J end by 0 bases, with 15 bases between.

In its sample, this clonotype was seen a few times. V is TRBV7-9 and J is TRBJ2-7, with TRBD2 matching over 8 bases. The germline gives CDR1 SEHNR, CDR2 FQNEAQ (reference sequence). J gave up 2 bases and V 5 bases, and 8 bases lay outside the gene matches. This CDR3 has 15 amino acids. The CDR3 loop reads CASSGRGGHPYEQYF. Here the CDR3 DNA reads TGTGCCAGCAGCGGCCGGGGGGGCCACCCCTACGAGCAGTACTTC.

This clonotype turned up a few times. The V call is TRBV7-2, the J call TRBJ2-5; D not resolved. Germline CDR1 is SGHTA and CDR2 is FQGNSA. The CDR3 extends over 12 amino acids. V lost 5 bases, J lost 8 bases, and 12 bases lay in between. The CDR3 region is CASSPSSGTQYF. CDR3 coding DNA: TGTGCCAGCAGCCCTTCCTCCGGAACCCAGTACTTC.

The chain joins TRBV7-2 to TRBJ1-3; a weak D match, TRBD1 (6 bases). The length of the CDR3 is 16 residues. V lost 2 bases to trimming and J lost 0 bases, with 11 bases between them. Germline lookup yields CDR1 SGHTA and CDR2 FQGNSA. The CDR3 nucleotides read TGTGCCAGCAGCTTAAGGGGGGCCTCCTCTGGAAACACCATATATTTT. It translates to CASSLRGASSGNTIYF.

The chain couples TRBV5-8 to TRBJ2-1; 9 bases align to TRBD2. V dropped 2 bases and J dropped 9; count of bases not matched to a gene: 12. This CDR3 contains 16 residues. The V gene's germline CDR1 is SGHTS and CDR2 YDEGEE. As DNA, the CDR3 is TGTGCCAGCAGCTTTAGAAGCGGGGGGTTAGCCGGTGAGCAGTTCTTC. It specifies CASSFRSGGLAGEQFF.